Given below is one T cell receptor beta chain in context. This sample is drawn from a study of blood T cell repertoires in COVID-19. Some clones are missing from TCRdb's copy, which holds only in-frame ones; the method was immunoSEQ multiplex PCR. This table holds 120,000 to 150,000 clones, roughly four fifths found once. Germline V gene sequence: CDR1 SGHDT, CDR2 YYEEEE. The trim removed 4 bases at V and 0 bases at J, leaving 5 bases unmatched. The CDR3 loop spans 15 amino acids. The J gene is TRBJ2-3, the V gene TRBV5-6; 7 bases map to TRBD1. The sample taken for sequencing was peripheral blood. The clonotype comes from a woman older than 75 with acute or convalescent COVID-19. CDR3 region: CASSRNRGSTDTQYF. Here the CDR3 DNA reads TGTGCCAGCAGCCGTAACAGGGGTAGCACAGATACGCAGTATTTT. Drawing the rest from reference TRBV5-6 and TRBJ2-3, the complete variable domain is DAGVTQSPTHLIKTRGQQVTLRCSPKSGHDTVSWYQQALGQGPQFIFQYYEEEERQRGNFPDRFSGHQFPNYSSELNVNALLLGDSALYLCASSRNRGSTDTQYFGPGTRLTVL.